Following are 13 T cell receptor beta chains from one sample sequenced in a study of tumor and adjacent non-tumor tissue in lung cancer. A modified ARM-PCR protocol with three rounds of nested PCR amplified TCRbeta. TCRdb analysed the multiplex PCR reads with MiXCR anew, one entry per CDR3 protein. This sample has under 100,000 distinct CDR3 sequences, with roughly 70% found just once. The template was RNA from unsorted bulk tissue. The sequencing input was lung tumor tissue. The receptors were sampled from a woman in her sixties or seventies with non-small cell lung cancer.

The chain employs TRBV12-3 or TRBV12-4 and TRBJ1-2; a weak D match, TRBD1 (6 bases). Between the trimmed V and J ends, which lost 7 bases and 2 bases, there was a span of 14 bases. This CDR3 comprises 14 residues. DNA of the CDR3: TGTGCCAGCAACCCCAGGGGCGCCAACTATGGCTACACCTTC. Translation: CASNPRGANYGYTF.

This clonotype was observed a few times. A much larger clone is a single base away; this may be a read error. J is TRBJ2-7 and V is TRBV6-1, with 10 bases lining up with TRBD1. The length of the CDR3 is 13 residues. In germline, CDR1 is MNHNS, CDR2 SASEGT. The CDR3 loop reads CASTDRGSYDQYF. As DNA, the CDR3 is TGTGCCAGCACGGACAGGGGGTCCTACGATCAGTACTTC.

As for this clonotype: Just one base apart from a much larger clone, this may be a read error. The rearrangement links TRBV10-3 to TRBJ2-3; TRBD2 might be the D (5 bases). This CDR3 is 11 amino acids long. The germline V gene has CDR1 ENHRY and CDR2 SYGVKD. Here the CDR3 reads CTISGGPNTIF. CDR3 coding DNA: TGTACCATCAGTGGAGGACCCAATACTATATTT.

This clonotype was recorded a few times. The conserved phenylalanine or tryptophan is not found at the CDR3 terminus, so this likely reflects a read error. The rearrangement uses TRBV11-1 and TRBJ2-7; no firm D call. The CDR3 sequence is 14 residues long. V dropped 2 bases and J dropped 5 bases, with 13 bases sitting between them. CDR1 is SGHAT and CDR2 is FQDESV in the germline V gene (reference sequence). CDR3 DNA: TGTGCCAGCAGCTTACTAGTATGGGATGACGAGCAGTACTCC. Translating gives CASSLLVWDDEQYS.

This clonotype turned up a few times. It may be a read error: a sequence one base away is much more abundant. The CDR3 reads CASGSGTIYTEAFF. The CDR3 nucleotides are TGTGCCAGCGGTTCGGGGACGATTTACACTGAAGCTTTCTTT. V and J are TRBV28 and TRBJ1-1; D possibly corresponds to TRBD1 (5 bases). Trimming removed 8 bases from V and 3 bases from J, with 16 bases in between. The CDR3 spans 14 residues. Germline V gene sequence: CDR1 MDHEN, CDR2 SYDVKM.

Worth noting for this clonotype: Since no conserved phenylalanine or tryptophan closes the CDR3, a read error is the likely cause. The DNA is omitted, as the CDR3 cannot be located on it reliably, and the CDR3 follows TCRdb's listing. The chain links TRBV6-1 to TRBJ1-2; the tabulated D call, TRBD1, remains unverified against the DNA. Germline CDR1 is MNHNS and CDR2 is SASEGT. The CDR3 is 13 residues long, ends included. The chain's CDR3 is CASTKGQGDGYTI.

This clonotype was seen only a few times. The chain recombines TRBV20-1 with TRBJ2-3; D remains ambiguous. The CDR3 runs 12 residues. V lost 1 base, J lost 6 bases, and 8 bases lay in between. CDR1 and CDR2 (germline): DFQATT, SNEGSKA (reference sequence). DNA for the CDR3: TGCAGTGCTAGAGTCTGGGGTGATACGCAGTATTTT. Amino acids: CSARVWGDTQYF.

Concerning this clonotype: Relative to the germline gene, one junction end is altered; a read error may explain this. The chain uses TRBV6-5 and TRBJ2-1; maybe TRBD2 (5 bases). This CDR3 is built from 15 residues. Germline CDR1 and CDR2: MNHEY and SVGAGI. CDR3 in amino acids: CVSSLLEGVVNERFF. The CDR3 DNA follows: TGTGTCAGCAGCCTACTAGAGGGAGTGGTGAATGAGCGGTTCTTC.

This clonotype was seen once. This rearrangement joins TRBV2 to TRBJ1-1; D ambiguous. Per the germline V gene, CDR1 is SNHLY and CDR2 is FYNNEI. V dropped 7 bases and J dropped 4 bases, with 13 bases sitting between them. This CDR3 is 13 amino acids long. CDR3 sequence (DNA): TGTGCCAGCAATGGAGTCGGTACCACTGAAGCTTTCTTT. Residues: CASNGVGTTEAFF.

The chain has TRBV12-3 or TRBV12-4 and TRBJ1-1; 8 nucleotides match TRBD1. The V segment lost 5 bases and the J segment 5 bases; nucleotides outside the gene matches: 13. The CDR3 loop spans 16 amino acids. The DNA of the CDR3 is TGTGCCAGCAGTACTTCCGACAGGGGAGAGAATACTGAAGCTTTCTTT. Its protein is CASSTSDRGENTEAFF.

The CDR3 here is CASSPGESYNEQFF. CDR3 DNA sequence: TGTGCCAGCAGTCCGGGGGAGTCTTACAATGAGCAGTTCTTC. The V call is TRBV6-1, the J call TRBJ2-1, with D possibly matching TRBD2 (6 bases). The CDR3 consists of 14 residues. Per the germline V gene, CDR1 is MNHNS and CDR2 is SASEGT. The germline V and J ends were trimmed by 5 bases and 4 bases, with 12 bases remaining between them.

Note on this clonotype: The CDR3 end shows no conserved phenylalanine or tryptophan, and so a read error is likely. CDR3 DNA: TGTGCCAGCAGCTCGCCAGTAGGCGACACTGAAGCTTTCCTT. Translating gives CASSSPVGDTEAFL. This chain joins TRBV7-3 and TRBJ1-1, with D hard to call. This CDR3 contains 14 residues. V dropped 4 bases and J dropped 3 bases, with 12 bases sitting between them. Germline CDR1 reads SGHTA; CDR2 reads FQGTGA.

Concerning this clonotype itself: Its ends do not fully match the called genes, so a read error is possible. V and J are TRBV5-5 and TRBJ2-1, with D tentatively TRBD2 (6 bases). Germline assignment: CDR1 SGHKS and CDR2 YYEKEE (reference sequence). The length of the CDR3 is 15 residues. As DNA, the CDR3 is TGTACCAGCAGGCGCACCTGGGGGGACGGCGATGAGCAGTCCTTC. The encoded protein is CTSRRTWGDGDEQSF.